This T cell receptor (beta chain) emerged from a study of response to subunit inactivated influenza vaccine. At least ten counts were recorded for this clonotype. Trimming at V came to 1 base and at J to 6 bases, leaving 8 bases not matched to a gene. Per germline, CDR1 SGHVS and CDR2 FNYEAQ. This CDR3 spans 16 amino acids. TCRdb reprocessed the RT-PCR reads via MiXCR and lists one record per CDR3 protein. The sample lists roughly 570,000 distinct CDR3 sequences; 14% were seen once. This specimen was PBMCs from blood, taken 11 to 12 days after vaccination. This sequence originates from a man between 45 and 60 years old who received an inactivated influenza vaccine. The chain couples TRBV7-6 to TRBJ2-1; TRBD2 matches 8 bases. DNA of the CDR3: TGTGCCAGCAGCTTAGGACTAGCGTCGAGGGGCAATGAGCAGTTCTTC. This gives the protein CASSLGLASRGNEQFF.